Each of the 27 T cell receptor beta chains below was sequenced from the same sample in a study of CD8 T cells in ankylosing spondylitis. TCRdb re-analysed the 5' RACE reads in MiXCR, keeping a single row per CDR3 protein. The table lists 200,000 to 250,000 distinct CDR3 sequences, roughly 24% of them singletons, with just over 6.5% in the top ten. The source material was blood, either unsorted or a sorted T cell fraction (not recorded which). The receptors derive from a male donor with ankylosing spondylitis or in good health (not recorded which).

Many counts were recorded for this clonotype. This sequence joins TRBV5-4 and TRBJ1-2, with D unresolved. This CDR3 contains 15 residues. Germline V CDR1 and CDR2: SGHNT, YYREEE (reference sequence). Between the trimmed V and J ends, which lost 2 bases and 1 base, there was a span of 12 bases. CDR3 amino acids: CASSFDFSSNYGYTF. The CDR3 DNA follows: TGTGCCAGCAGCTTCGACTTCTCCAGTAACTATGGCTACACCTTC.

The chain links TRBV5-1 to TRBJ2-1; no firm D call. This CDR3 region has 15 residues. The V end lost 0 bases, the J end lost 8 bases, and 15 bases lay between the germline ends. Germline V gene data show CDR1 as SGHRS and CDR2 as YFSETQ. The CDR3: CASSLAGPGLDEQFF. CDR3 DNA: TGCGCCAGCAGCTTGGCGGGCCCCGGGCTTGATGAGCAGTTCTTC.

This clonotype was seen a handful of times. The V gene is TRBV3-1, the J gene TRBJ2-7, with 8 bases lining up with TRBD1. V shed 6 bases and J 4 bases; nucleotides not matched to a gene: 8. CDR1 and CDR2 (germline): LGHDT, YNNKEL (reference sequence). The CDR3 has 14 amino acids. The CDR3, as DNA: TGTGCCAGCAGAAAGGGGACAGGCTCTTACGAGCAGTACTTC. This sequence encodes CASRKGTGSYEQYF.

This clonotype came up many times. This chain uses TRBV20-1 with TRBJ2-4, with TRBD2 identical over 13 bases. The CDR3 totals 17 residues. The V and J ends lost 0 bases and 8 bases, in that order; junction bases with no gene match: 10. CDR1 DFQATT and CDR2 SNEGSKA come from the germline V gene (reference sequence). The CDR3 region is CSARDSGLAGYGDIQYF. CDR3 sequence (DNA): TGCAGTGCTAGAGACTCGGGACTAGCGGGATATGGGGACATTCAGTACTTC.

This clonotype has ten or more counts. This chain joins TRBV5-1 and TRBJ1-4; TRBD1 matches 7 bases. Germline assignment: CDR1 SGHRS and CDR2 YFSETQ. The length of the CDR3 is 15 residues. V lost 4 bases, J lost 5 bases, and 8 bases stayed unmatched. CDR3 DNA: TGCGCCAGCAGCCCTGGACAGGTCCCAAATGAAAAACTGTTTTTT. Translation gives CASSPGQVPNEKLFF.

In this sample, this clonotype turned up many times. V is TRBV7-6 and J is TRBJ2-5, with a possible D match to TRBD1 (5 bases). Trimming pared 2 bases from V and 3 bases from J, leaving 13 bases between. The CDR3 is made up of 15 amino acids. Germline CDR1 reads SGHVS; CDR2 reads FNYEAQ. CDR3 protein: CASSLSVSGKETQYF. As DNA, the CDR3 is TGTGCCAGCAGCTTAAGTGTGTCAGGGAAAGAGACCCAGTACTTC. Full variable domain (missing parts from reference TRBV7-6 and TRBJ2-5): GAGVSQSPRYKVTKRGQDVALRCDPISGHVSLYWYRQALGQGPEFLTYFNYEAQQDKSGLPNDRFSAERPEGSISTLTIQRTEQRDSAMYRCASSLSVSGKETQYFGPGTRLLVL.

This rearrangement joins TRBV10-3 to TRBJ2-5; 7 positions agree with TRBD2. V lost 10 bases and J lost 1; bases outside the gene matches: 15. Germline V lookup: CDR1 ENHRY, CDR2 SYGVKD. This CDR3 is 16 amino acids long. In DNA form, the CDR3 reads TGTGCCACTCAGCGGGGAAATCGGCTGGGCCAAGAGACCCAGTACTTC. Its protein is CATQRGNRLGQETQYF.

This clonotype was observed many times. J is TRBJ2-1 and V is TRBV7-3; TRBD2 aligns across 11 bases. V was clipped by 5 bases and J by 6 bases; unmatched bases: 9. The CDR3 runs to 16 residues. Germline loops: CDR1 SGHTA, CDR2 FQGTGA. CDR3 loop: CASSPITSGSVNEQFF. CDR3 sequence (DNA): TGTGCCAGCAGCCCCATTACTAGCGGGAGTGTCAATGAGCAGTTCTTC.

The sample holds many counts of this clonotype. This chain connects TRBV7-2 to TRBJ2-3; D is possibly TRBD1 or TRBD2 (5 bases each). V was trimmed by 3 bases and J by 13 bases, leaving 20 bases between them. The CDR3 is 14 amino acids. Germline V gene data show CDR1 as SGHTA and CDR2 as FQGNSA. The CDR3 region is CASSFGTMGESEYF. The CDR3 DNA sequence: TGTGCCAGCAGCTTTGGGACCATGGGTGAATCGGAGTATTTT.

This clonotype showed up many times. At one boundary the junction diverges from the germline segment, which might be a read error. The chain combines TRBV5-1 with TRBJ2-3; D unresolved. Per germline, CDR1 SGHRS and CDR2 YFSETQ. There are 12 residues in the CDR3. The CDR3: CASSLGRDTQYF. The CDR3 DNA sequence: TGTGCCAGCAGCTTAGGTCGGGATACGCAGTATTTT.

The sample holds many counts of this clonotype. The chain joins TRBV6-1 to TRBJ2-1; D gene ambiguous. There are 13 residues in the CDR3. CDR1 and CDR2 (germline): MNHNS, SASEGT. The V gene lost 6 bases and the J gene lost 4 bases, with 10 bases spanning the gap. For the CDR3, the DNA is TGTGCCAGCAGAGACTGGACGTACAATGAGCAGTTCTTC. It encodes CASRDWTYNEQFF.

The chain has TRBV20-1 and TRBJ2-7, with 8 bases identical to TRBD1. The V gene end was trimmed by 5 bases and the J gene end by 4 bases; junction bases not matched to a gene: 1. Germline lookup yields CDR1 DFQATT and CDR2 SNEGSKA (reference sequence). CDR3 length equals 11 residues. CDR3 protein: CSAGQGYEQYF. For the CDR3, the DNA is TGCAGTGCTGGACAGGGTTACGAGCAGTACTTC.

The rearrangement links TRBV15 to TRBJ2-3; D may be TRBD2 (7 bases). V was pared by 3 bases and J by 6 bases, with 13 bases between. The V gene's germline CDR1 is LNHNV and CDR2 YYDKDF (reference sequence). This CDR3 comprises 14 residues. The CDR3: CATSSNGGRDTQYF. CDR3 nucleotide sequence: TGTGCCACCAGCAGTAACGGGGGGCGGGATACGCAGTATTTT.

This clonotype was seen at least ten times. This chain connects TRBV10-3 to TRBJ2-3; D is possibly TRBD1 or TRBD2 (6 bases each). V was cut by 0 bases and J by 2 bases, with 15 bases left in between. The length of the CDR3 is 17 residues. CDR1 and CDR2 from the germline V gene are ENHRY and SYGVKD. Here the CDR3 reads CAISESGGRGFTDTQYF. CDR3 in DNA: TGTGCCATCAGTGAGTCGGGAGGCAGGGGTTTCACAGATACGCAGTATTTT.

In this sample, this clonotype turned up a few times. V and J are TRBV19 and TRBJ2-2; 8 bases are a match to TRBD1. The CDR3 runs 14 residues. V lost 5 bases and J lost 6; bases outside the gene matches: 5. Germline V lookup: CDR1 LNHDA, CDR2 SQIVND (reference sequence). This chain's CDR3 is CASSVPQGAGELFF. The CDR3 DNA reads as TGTGCCAGTAGTGTTCCACAGGGGGCCGGGGAGCTGTTTTTT. Full variable domain (outside the CDR3, taken from reference TRBV19 and TRBJ2-2): DGGITQSPKYLFRKEGQNVTLSCEQNLNHDAMYWYRQDPGQGLRLIYYSQIVNDFQKGDIAEGYSVSREKKESFPLTVTSAQKNPTAFYLCASSVPQGAGELFFGEGSRLTVL.

A few counts support this clonotype. The chain is built from TRBV5-1 and TRBJ2-7; D ambiguous. V lost 4 bases and J lost 3, with 11 bases in between. The CDR3 extends over 13 amino acids. CDR1 and CDR2 from the germline V gene are SGHRS and YFSETQ. CDR3 amino acids: CASSGPQGYEQYF. Written as DNA, the CDR3 is TGCGCCAGCAGCGGGCCACAAGGCTACGAGCAGTACTTC.

This clonotype was seen many times. The V and J genes are TRBV29-1 and TRBJ2-2, with 7 bases that match TRBD2. J was trimmed by 6 bases and V by 7 bases; bases with no gene match: 8. This CDR3 has 13 amino acids. CDR1 and CDR2 (germline): SQVTM, ANQGSEA. The chain's CDR3 is CSAREGGPGELFF. Here the CDR3 DNA reads TGCAGCGCTCGCGAGGGAGGGCCCGGGGAGCTGTTTTTT.

The rearrangement uses TRBV5-1 and TRBJ2-7; the match to TRBD2 covers 9 bases. The V gene end was trimmed by 0 bases and the J gene end by 4 bases; junction bases not matched to a gene: 5. The germline V gene has CDR1 SGHRS and CDR2 YFSETQ. The CDR3 is 15 residues long. The CDR3 region is CASSLDGLALYEQYF. The DNA of the CDR3 is TGCGCCAGCAGCTTGGATGGACTAGCGCTATACGAGCAGTACTTC. Full variable domain (rest looked up from reference TRBV5-1 and TRBJ2-7): KAGVTQTPRYLIKTRGQQVTLSCSPISGHRSVSWYQQTPGQGLQFLFEYFSETQRNKGNFPGRFSGRQFSNSRSEMNVSTLELGDSALYLCASSLDGLALYEQYFGPGTRLTVT.

This clonotype came up many times. The CDR3 DNA follows: TGTGCCAGCAGACCCGGGACAGGAGACTTCGGGTTCGACTACGAGCAGTACTTC. This gives the protein CASRPGTGDFGFDYEQYF. J is TRBJ2-7 and V is TRBV14, with TRBD1 matching over 8 bases. In germline, CDR1 is SGHDN, CDR2 FVKESK. This CDR3 region has 18 residues. After removal of 6 bases from V and 3 bases from J, the junction contained 19 bases not matched to a gene.

Comments on this clonotype: At one end, the junction sequence differs from germline, possibly due to a read error. The chain links TRBV14 to TRBJ2-1, with 8 bases that match TRBD2. CDR3 length: 15 residues. Germline V gene sequence: CDR1 SGHDN, CDR2 FVKESK. The CDR3 loop is CASSKERGFYNEQFF. The CDR3 nucleotides read TGTGCCAGCAGCAAAGAGCGGGGGTTCTACAATGAGCAGTTCTTC.

At least ten counts were recorded for this clonotype. The rearrangement links TRBV7-9 to TRBJ1-1, with D unresolved. The CDR3 has 13 amino acids. From germline, CDR1 is SEHNR and CDR2 FQNEAQ (reference sequence). Trimming took 2 bases from V and 5 from J, leaving 9 bases between them. CDR3 residues: CASSLPDRTEAFF. The CDR3, as DNA: TGTGCCAGCAGCTTACCCGACCGGACTGAAGCTTTCTTT.

Comment on this clonotype: Just one base apart from a much larger clone, this may be a read error. The rearrangement joins TRBV27 to TRBJ1-1; D may be TRBD1 (5 bases). This CDR3 contains 16 residues. In germline, CDR1 is MNHEY, CDR2 SMNVEV (reference sequence). V lost 4 bases, J lost 2 bases, and 17 bases lay in between. Here the CDR3 reads CASSYGAGNINTEAFF. CDR3 coding DNA: TGTGCCAGCAGTTACGGTGCAGGGAATATAAACACTGAAGCTTTCTTT.

The CDR3 DNA follows: TGCGCCAGCAGCCAGGGGACTAGCGGGAACCAAGAGACCCAGTACTTC. Translating it yields CASSQGTSGNQETQYF. The gene calls are TRBV4-3 and TRBJ2-5; the match to TRBD2 covers 13 bases. There are 16 residues in the CDR3. The germline CDR1 and CDR2 sequences are LGHNA and YSLEER. The trim removed 3 bases at V and 0 bases at J, leaving 1 base unmatched.

This clonotype was recorded at least ten times. V gene TRBV7-3 combines with J gene TRBJ2-2, with a tentative D call TRBD2 (7 bases). The CDR3 extends over 15 amino acids. The germline V gene has CDR1 SGHTA and CDR2 FQGTGA. V was trimmed by 5 bases and J by 4 bases, leaving 14 bases between them. This CDR3 is CASSPWGGLTGELFF. CDR3 DNA sequence: TGTGCCAGCAGCCCATGGGGGGGGCTCACCGGGGAGCTGTTTTTT.

This clonotype was detected ten times or more. The chain recombines TRBV6-1 with TRBJ1-4, with 11 positions matching TRBD1. The ends lost 5 bases at V and 2 bases at J; junction bases unmatched: 4. The CDR3 extends over 16 amino acids. Germline V gene sequence: CDR1 MNHNS, CDR2 SASEGT. Here the CDR3 DNA reads TGTGCCAGCAGTCCAGGACAGGGGGCTACTAATGAAAAACTGTTTTTT. As protein: CASSPGQGATNEKLFF.

This clonotype was observed a single time. V gene TRBV14 combines with J gene TRBJ2-5, with 8 bases fitting TRBD1. CDR1 is SGHDN and CDR2 is FVKESK in the germline V gene. This CDR3 is built from 15 residues. The junction had 2 bases not matched to a gene; V was cut back by 0 bases and J by 2 bases. The CDR3 sequence: CASSQERDRQETQYF. The CDR3 coding sequence is TGTGCCAGCAGCCAAGAACGGGACAGGCAAGAGACCCAGTACTTC.

The genes are TRBV10-3 and TRBJ2-1; D remains ambiguous. Deletions cut 10 bases from V and 5 bases from J, with 9 bases between. This CDR3 has 11 residues. Germline CDR1 is ENHRY and CDR2 is SYGVKD. The CDR3 DNA reads as TGTGCCAGCCTCGATGACAATGAGCAGTTCTTC. Residues: CASLDDNEQFF.